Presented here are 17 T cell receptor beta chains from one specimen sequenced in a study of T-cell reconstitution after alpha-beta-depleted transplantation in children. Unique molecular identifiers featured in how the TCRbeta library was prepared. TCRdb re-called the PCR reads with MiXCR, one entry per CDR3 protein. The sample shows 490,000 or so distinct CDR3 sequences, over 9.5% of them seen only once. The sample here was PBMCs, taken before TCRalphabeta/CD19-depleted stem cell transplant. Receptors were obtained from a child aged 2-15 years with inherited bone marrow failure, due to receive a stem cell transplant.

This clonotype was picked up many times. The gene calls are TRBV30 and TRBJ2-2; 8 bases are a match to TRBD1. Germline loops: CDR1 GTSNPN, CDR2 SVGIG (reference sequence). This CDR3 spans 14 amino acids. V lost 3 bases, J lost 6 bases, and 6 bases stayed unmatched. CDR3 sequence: CAWRGQASAGELFF. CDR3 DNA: TGTGCCTGGAGGGGACAGGCATCGGCCGGGGAGCTGTTTTTT. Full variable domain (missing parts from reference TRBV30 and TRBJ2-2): SQTIHQWPATLVQPVGSPLSLECTVEGTSNPNLYWYRQAAGRGLQLLFYSVGIGQISSEVPQNLSASRPQDRQFILSSKKLLLSDSGFYLCAWRGQASAGELFFGEGSRLTVL.

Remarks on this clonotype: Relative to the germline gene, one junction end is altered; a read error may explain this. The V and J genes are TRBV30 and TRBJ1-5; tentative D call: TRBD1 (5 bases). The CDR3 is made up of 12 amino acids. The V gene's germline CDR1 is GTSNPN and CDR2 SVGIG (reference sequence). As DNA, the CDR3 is TGTGCCAGAGGCGGGGGAAACCAGCCCCGGCATTTT. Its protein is CARGGGNQPRHF.

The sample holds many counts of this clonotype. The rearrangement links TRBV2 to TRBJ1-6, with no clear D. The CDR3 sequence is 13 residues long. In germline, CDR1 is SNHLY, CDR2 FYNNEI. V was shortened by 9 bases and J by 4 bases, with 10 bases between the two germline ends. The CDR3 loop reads CARSGGYNSPLHF. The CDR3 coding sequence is TGTGCCAGATCTGGCGGTTATAATTCACCCCTCCACTTT.

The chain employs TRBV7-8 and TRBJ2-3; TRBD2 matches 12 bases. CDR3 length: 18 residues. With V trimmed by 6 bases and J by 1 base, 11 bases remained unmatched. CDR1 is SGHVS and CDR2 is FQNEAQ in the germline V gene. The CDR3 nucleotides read TGTGCCAGCAGACTTAAGACTAGCGGGAGAAGTGGCACAGATACGCAGTATTTT. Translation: CASRLKTSGRSGTDTQYF.

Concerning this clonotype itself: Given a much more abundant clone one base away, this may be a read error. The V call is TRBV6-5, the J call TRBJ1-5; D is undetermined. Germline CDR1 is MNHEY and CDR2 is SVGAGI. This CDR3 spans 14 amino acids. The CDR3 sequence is CASSYRASNQPRHF. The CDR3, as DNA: TGTGCCAGCAGTTACAGGGCGAGCAATCAGCCCCGGCATTTT.

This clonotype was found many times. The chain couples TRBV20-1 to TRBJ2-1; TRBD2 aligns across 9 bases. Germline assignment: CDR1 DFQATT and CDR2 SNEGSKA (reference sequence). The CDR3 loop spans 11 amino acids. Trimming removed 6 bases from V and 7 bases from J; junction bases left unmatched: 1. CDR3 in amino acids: CSAAGGNEQFF. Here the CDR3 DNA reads TGCAGTGCCGCGGGAGGGAATGAGCAGTTCTTC.

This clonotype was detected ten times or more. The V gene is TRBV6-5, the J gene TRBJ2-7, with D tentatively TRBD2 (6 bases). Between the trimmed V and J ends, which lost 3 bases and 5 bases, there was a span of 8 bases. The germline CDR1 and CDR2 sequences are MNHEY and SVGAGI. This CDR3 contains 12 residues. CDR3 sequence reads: CASSYSGDEQYF. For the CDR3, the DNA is TGTGCCAGCAGTTATTCGGGGGACGAGCAGTACTTC.

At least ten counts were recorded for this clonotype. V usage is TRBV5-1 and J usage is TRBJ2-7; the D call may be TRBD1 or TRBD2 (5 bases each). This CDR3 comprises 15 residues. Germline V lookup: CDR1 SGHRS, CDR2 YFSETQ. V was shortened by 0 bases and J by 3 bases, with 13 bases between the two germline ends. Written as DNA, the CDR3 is TGCGCCAGCAGCTTGGGAACAGCGAGGGGCTACGAGCAGTACTTC. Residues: CASSLGTARGYEQYF.

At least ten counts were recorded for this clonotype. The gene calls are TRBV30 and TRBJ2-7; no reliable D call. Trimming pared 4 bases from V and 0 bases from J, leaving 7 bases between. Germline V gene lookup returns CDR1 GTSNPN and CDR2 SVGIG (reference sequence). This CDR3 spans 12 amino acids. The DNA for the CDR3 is TGTGCCTGGACGGAGAGCTCCTACGAGCAGTACTTC. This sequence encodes CAWTESSYEQYF.

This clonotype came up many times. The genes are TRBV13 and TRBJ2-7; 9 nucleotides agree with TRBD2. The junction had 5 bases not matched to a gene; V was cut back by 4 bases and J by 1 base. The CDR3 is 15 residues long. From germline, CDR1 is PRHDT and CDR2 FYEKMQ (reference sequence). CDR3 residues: CASSSISGGSYEQYF. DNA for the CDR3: TGTGCCAGCAGCTCCATTAGCGGGGGATCCTACGAGCAGTACTTC.

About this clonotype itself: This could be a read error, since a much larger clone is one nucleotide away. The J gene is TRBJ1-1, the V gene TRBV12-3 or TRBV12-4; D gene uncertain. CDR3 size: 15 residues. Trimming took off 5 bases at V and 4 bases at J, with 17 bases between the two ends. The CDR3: CASSPKILDLTEAFF. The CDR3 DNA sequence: TGTGCCAGCAGTCCCAAAATCCTAGATCTCACTGAAGCTTTCTTT.

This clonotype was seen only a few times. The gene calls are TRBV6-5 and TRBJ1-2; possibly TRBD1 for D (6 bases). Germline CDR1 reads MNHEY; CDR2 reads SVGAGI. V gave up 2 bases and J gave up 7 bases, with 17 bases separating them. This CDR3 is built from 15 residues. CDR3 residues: CASSYRGGGRAGYTF. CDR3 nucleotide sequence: TGTGCCAGCAGTTACAGGGGGGGCGGACGGGCTGGCTACACCTTC.

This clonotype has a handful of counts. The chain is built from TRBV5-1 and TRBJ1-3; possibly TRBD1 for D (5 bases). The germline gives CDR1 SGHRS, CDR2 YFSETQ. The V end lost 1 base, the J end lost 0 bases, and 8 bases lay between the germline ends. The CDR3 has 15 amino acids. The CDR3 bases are TGCGCCAGCAGCTTGCTGGGACTCTCTGGAAACACCATATATTTT. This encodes CASSLLGLSGNTIYF.

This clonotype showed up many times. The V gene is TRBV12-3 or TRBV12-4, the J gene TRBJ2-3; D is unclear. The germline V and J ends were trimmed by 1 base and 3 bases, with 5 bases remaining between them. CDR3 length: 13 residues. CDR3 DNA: TGTGCCAGCAGTTTAGAACAGACAGATACGCAGTATTTT. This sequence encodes CASSLEQTDTQYF.

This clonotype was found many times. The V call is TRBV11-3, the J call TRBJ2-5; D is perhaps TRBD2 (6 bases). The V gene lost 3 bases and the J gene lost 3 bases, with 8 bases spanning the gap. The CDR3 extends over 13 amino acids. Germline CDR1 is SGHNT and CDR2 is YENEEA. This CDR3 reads CASSLGLKETQYF. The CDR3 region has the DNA TGTGCCAGCAGCTTGGGACTGAAAGAGACCCAGTACTTC.

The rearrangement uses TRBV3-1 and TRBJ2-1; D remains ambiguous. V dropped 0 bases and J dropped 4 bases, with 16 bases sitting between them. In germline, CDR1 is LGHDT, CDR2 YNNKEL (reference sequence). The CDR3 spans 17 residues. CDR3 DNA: TGTGCCAGCAGCCAAGAACCCACAGTGGGCACGTACAATGAGCAGTTCTTC. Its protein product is CASSQEPTVGTYNEQFF.

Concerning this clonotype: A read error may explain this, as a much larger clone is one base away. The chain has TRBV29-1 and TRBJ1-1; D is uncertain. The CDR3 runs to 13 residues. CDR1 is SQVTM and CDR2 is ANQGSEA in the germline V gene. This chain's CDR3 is CSGTVRRNTDAFF. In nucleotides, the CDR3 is TGCAGCGGGACGGTGAGGAGGAACACTGACGCTTTCTTT. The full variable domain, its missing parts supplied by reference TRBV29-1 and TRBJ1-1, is SAVISQKPSRDICQRGTSLTIQCQVDSQVTMMFWYRQQPGQSLTLIATANQGSEATYESGFVIDKFPISRPNLTFSTLTVSNMSPEDSSIYLCSGTVRRNTDAFFGQGTRLTVV.